One TCR beta chain is described in this entry. Its antigen is undetermined. The germline CDR1 and CDR2 sequences are MNHEY and SVGAGI. Trimming at V came to 6 bases and at J to 5 bases, leaving 9 bases not matched to a gene. This CDR3 has 15 amino acids. This record belongs to a study of cytomegalovirus exposure and HLA in healthy donors. As for the study in general: Some 200 million T cells yielded approximately 100 million unique TCR beta sequences, as an earlier analysis found. Whole-study findings and limits: A later analysis linked a missense variant in DCLRE1C to the trimming of TCR beta V and J genes. HLA-A and HLA-B allele assignments for most subjects were reportedly predicted accurately using TCR beta sequences.

60 Vbeta and 13 Jbeta primers were used in PCR. Authors' analysis steps: Later work found 80 million to 85 million unique TCR beta chains, with about 10 million shared. Repertoires were generated with immunoSEQ multiplex PCR, while TCRdb's copy carries only in-frame clones and drops some. V, J and clone size derive from that table, while D and trimming were established from the DNA sequence. This table holds around 100,000 clones, roughly 73% found once. This sequence joins TRBV6-5 and TRBJ1-5; 8 bases are shared with TRBD1. Sequencing input: PBMCs. The TCR originated in a woman aged 25 to 39 in good health and CMV-seronegative. The CDR3 here is CASSLGQGTDQPQHF. DNA of the CDR3: TGTGCCAGCAGCCTAGGACAGGGTACCGATCAGCCCCAGCATTTT.